Listed below are T cell receptor beta chains from one sample, sequenced in a study of T-cell memory formation after mild COVID-19. TCRdb re-derived calls from the 5' RACE reads in MiXCR, one entry per CDR3 protein. The data hold about 340,000 distinct CDR3 sequences, with around 13% observed a single time. What was sequenced was PBMCs or a T cell subset sorted from them (not recorded which). These receptors all stem from a man between 18 and 35 years old who had mild COVID-19 (a few samples of this study predate the infection). Cell type and time point are not known. The CDR3 runs from the conserved cysteine through the conserved F or W. The D gene is left open where the match is weak. Clone size is given for some rows only: seen once, a few or many times, or a class if the clone is expanded.

j_call clone_size d_call v_call cdr3_length cdr3_nt cdr3_aa
TRBJ2-2 - - TRBV12-3/TRBV12-4 13 TGTGCCAGCAGTGCGGTAGGCACCGGGGAGCTGTTTTTT CASSAVGTGELFF
TRBJ2-7 - - TRBV30 13 TGTGCCTGGAGGTTCAGGGACTCTCCACGGCAGTACTTC CAWRFRDSPRQYF
TRBJ1-2 few - TRBV5-1 15 TGCGCCAGCAGCCCTGCTTCTCTTTTAGGTTTTGGCTACACCTTC CASSPASLLGFGYTF
TRBJ2-7 few TRBD2 TRBV6-5 15 TGTGCCAGCAGTTACTCGGTAGCGGGGGGTTACGAGCAGTACTTC CASSYSVAGGYEQYF
TRBJ1-5 few TRBD1 TRBV12-3/TRBV12-4 14 TGTGCCAGCGGCCCGACAGGGCAGGTTCAGCCCCAGCATTTT CASGPTGQVQPQHF
TRBJ1-2 few TRBD1 TRBV7-9 13 TGTGCCAGCAGCAACAACAGGGGCCATGGCTACACCTTC CASSNNRGHGYTF
TRBJ2-2 - TRBD1 TRBV6-5 13 TGTGCCAGCAGAGACAGGGTCACCGGGGAGCTGTTTTTT CASRDRVTGELFF
TRBJ2-5 many TRBD1 TRBV6-5 15 TGTGCCAGCAGTAGGGGACAGGGTTACCAAGAGACCCAGTACTTC CASSRGQGYQETQYF
TRBJ1-1 - - TRBV29-1 13 TGCAGCGTTGAATTGTGGAAGAACACTGAAGCTTTCTTT CSVELWKNTEAFF
TRBJ2-4 few - TRBV5-5 14 TGTGCCAGCAGCTATGGACTAACCAAAAACATTCAGTACTTC CASSYGLTKNIQYF
TRBJ2-2 - - TRBV14 15 TGTGCCAGCAGCCCCAGGATAATGAACACCGGGGAGCTGTTTTTT CASSPRIMNTGELFF
TRBJ1-5 few - TRBV15 13 TGTGCCACCAGCAGACGAAGCAATCAGCCCCAGCATTTT CATSRRSNQPQHF
TRBJ2-7 few TRBD1 TRBV12-3/TRBV12-4 15 TGTGCCAGCCCTCAAGCAGGACAGGGGGCATACGAGCAGTACTTC CASPQAGQGAYEQYF
TRBJ2-1 few TRBD1 TRBV5-1 15 TGCGCCACCAAAATAGGGGACAGCTCCTACAATGAGCAGTTCTTC CATKIGDSSYNEQFF
TRBJ1-1 few - TRBV5-1 14 TGCGCCAGCAGCTTACTGGAGGGGGGCACTGAAGCTTTCTTT CASSLLEGGTEAFF
TRBJ1-2 many - TRBV18 11 TGTGCCAGCTCACCAGGGGATGGCTACACCTTC CASSPGDGYTF
TRBJ1-1 many - TRBV20-1 13 TGCAGTGCGTCCCGGCCGGAGACCACTGAAGCTTTCTTT CSASRPETTEAFF
TRBJ1-5 many TRBD1 TRBV5-1 15 TGCGCCAGCAGCACCCAAGGACAGGAGGGCCAGCCCCAGCATTTT CASSTQGQEGQPQHF
TRBJ2-1 once - TRBV4-3 14 TGCGCCAGCAGCCAGGTGTGGCGCTACAATGAGCAGTTCTTC CASSQVWRYNEQFF
TRBJ1-1 few - TRBV6-5 15 TGTGCCAGCAGTTACTCGAAAAGGGGGAACACTGAAGCTTTCTTT CASSYSKRGNTEAFF
TRBJ2-2 many - TRBV11-2 16 TGTGCCAGCAGCTTAATCAGGGGACTTAACACCGGGGAGCTGTTTTTT CASSLIRGLNTGELFF
TRBJ2-7 few - TRBV7-2 12 TGTGCCAGCAGCCGTTATGGCTACGAGCAGTACTTC CASSRYGYEQYF
TRBJ1-1 - - TRBV6-6 13 TGTGCCAGCAGTTACCCGACCGGGAGGGGAGCTTTCTTT CASSYPTGRGAFF
TRBJ2-2 few TRBD2 TRBV6-2/TRBV6-3 19 TGTGCCAGCACTCGCCAACCGGGACTAGCGGGGGAACCCACCGGGGAGCTGTTTTTT CASTRQPGLAGEPTGELFF
TRBJ2-2 few - TRBV12-3/TRBV12-4 13 TGTGCCAGCAGCCCTACTATAGCCGGGGAGCTGTTTTTT CASSPTIAGELFF
TRBJ2-5 few - TRBV11-2 13 TGTGCCAGCAGCTTCAGACGTATCGAGACCCAGTACTTC CASSFRRIETQYF
TRBJ2-7 many - TRBV5-1 15 TGCGCCAGCAGCTTGGGTCAGCGAGTTCCCTACGAGCAGTACTTC CASSLGQRVPYEQYF
TRBJ1-6 few - TRBV2 14 TGTGCCAGCATTCCTTCGGACAGAAATTCACCCCTCCACTTT CASIPSDRNSPLHF
TRBJ2-5 - - TRBV12-3/TRBV12-4 14 TGTGCCAGCAGTTTAGTGACACCTTGGGAGACCCAGTACTTC CASSLVTPWETQYF
TRBJ1-5 - - TRBV12-3/TRBV12-4 14 TGTGCCAGCAGTTTAGAAGGGGCAGTGCAGCCCCAGCATTTT CASSLEGAVQPQHF
TRBJ2-3 few - TRBV29-1 16 TGCAGCGTTGGTGGTTACGCTACCCTAAACACAGATACGCAGTATTTT CSVGGYATLNTDTQYF
TRBJ2-7 many - TRBV6-5 11 TGTGCCAGCGGAAGGTACGACGAGCAGTACTTC CASGRYDEQYF
TRBJ1-2 few - TRBV3-1 14 TGTGCCAGCAGCCAAGAAGCCAGGATATATGGCTACACCTTC CASSQEARIYGYTF
TRBJ2-7 few - TRBV6-1 14 TGTGCCAGCAGTGAACAGGGAGAAAGCAACGAGCAGTACTTC CASSEQGESNEQYF
TRBJ2-4 - TRBD2 TRBV20-1 14 TGCAGCGAACTAGCGGGGGGAGCATTGAACATTCAGTACTTC CSELAGGALNIQYF
TRBJ2-2 few - TRBV7-2 15 TGTGCCAGCAGCTTAGTTACAGGGAACACCGGGGAGCTGTTTTTT CASSLVTGNTGELFF
TRBJ2-7 - TRBD1 TRBV19 16 TGTGCCAGTAGTATTTCGGCTGGACAGGGATATTCCGAGCAGTACTTC CASSISAGQGYSEQYF
TRBJ1-1 - TRBD1 TRBV6-1 14 TGTGACAGCACCCGGGACAGGGGAAGAACTGAAGCTTTCTTT CDSTRDRGRTEAFF
TRBJ2-5 few TRBD1 TRBV7-9 16 TGTGCCAGCAGGTCCCGGGACAGGGGGCACCAAGAGACCCAGTACTTC CASRSRDRGHQETQYF
TRBJ2-5 many TRBD2 TRBV29-1 15 TGCAGCGCTAATCCGGCTAGCGGGACCCAAGAGACCCAGTACTTC CSANPASGTQETQYF
TRBJ2-5 - TRBD1 TRBV7-9 14 TGTGCCAGCAGGAGGACAGGGGGACAAGAGACCCAGTACTTC CASRRTGGQETQYF
TRBJ2-4 few - TRBV7-9 14 TGTGCCAGCAGCTTAAATATGCCCGAAAACATTCAGTACTTC CASSLNMPENIQYF
TRBJ1-1 - TRBD1 TRBV5-1 15 TGCGCCAGCAGCTTGGGGGACAGGACGAACACTGAAGCTTTCTTT CASSLGDRTNTEAFF
TRBJ2-1 - - TRBV5-1 14 TGCGCCAGCAGCTGGCTAGCGTACTACAATGAGCAGTTCTTC CASSWLAYYNEQFF
TRBJ1-1 - - TRBV29-1 13 TGCAGCACATACACAGGGAGCACCACTGAAGCTTTCTTT CSTYTGSTTEAFF
TRBJ2-7 many - TRBV10-2 12 TGCGCCAGCATGCCGACCGCTTTGGAGCAGTACTTC CASMPTALEQYF
TRBJ1-1 - - TRBV6-1 11 TGTGCCAGCACGGCGGGCACTGAAGCTTTCTTT CASTAGTEAFF
TRBJ1-4 few - TRBV5-1 13 TGCGCCAGCAGCGAACCCACCGGGGAAAAACTGTTTTTT CASSEPTGEKLFF
TRBJ1-2 - - TRBV29-1 12 TGCAGCGTCTCCGGCACTCACCATGGCTACACCTTC CSVSGTHHGYTF
TRBJ2-1 - - TRBV7-2 17 TGTGCCAGCACCCCCAGAGGAGGGAAGAATGTTTACAATGAGCAGTTCTTC CASTPRGGKNVYNEQFF
TRBJ1-1 - - TRBV12-3/TRBV12-4 17 TGTGCCAGCGCAGTTTTCCGGCAGTCCCGAGATAAGTTCGTGGCTTTCTTT CASAVFRQSRDKFVAFF
TRBJ2-3 few TRBD2 TRBV6-2/TRBV6-3 17 TGTGCCAGCAGTCCACGGTCCCCGGGACTAGGGGGAGACACGCAGTATTTT CASSPRSPGLGGDTQYF
TRBJ1-6 few - TRBV5-1 16 TGCGCCAGCAGCGAAACGTCAGGGAATTCGAGGTCACCCCTCCACTTT CASSETSGNSRSPLHF
TRBJ2-1 many - TRBV7-9 13 TGTGCCAGCAGCTCTCGAGGGACGAATGAGCAGTTCTTC CASSSRGTNEQFF
TRBJ1-6 - - TRBV27 12 TGTGCCAGCGGAGTAGGGATTTCACCCCTCCACTTT CASGVGISPLHF
TRBJ2-1 once - TRBV3-1 13 TGTGCCAGCAGCCAAACGTCGTGGGGTGAGCAGTTCTTC CASSQTSWGEQFF